These 19 T cell receptor beta chains came from one sample sequenced in a study of blood T cell repertoires in COVID-19. The table came from immunoSEQ multiplex PCR; TCRdb's copy has only in-frame clones and leaves some out. The table lists around 75,000 clones, roughly four fifths of them singletons. The sample consisted of peripheral blood. The source is a man aged 45 to 65 with COVID-19, enrolled during active disease.

This clone was observed once. This chain uses TRBV6-2 or TRBV6-3 with TRBJ1-1; D is possibly TRBD1 (6 bases). This CDR3 is built from 13 residues. From germline, CDR1 is MNHEY and CDR2 SVGEGT. V shed 3 bases and J shed 6 bases, with 11 bases lying between them. In DNA, the CDR3 is TGTGCCAGCAGTTATCGTCAGGGGTCTGAAGCTTTCTTT. Encoded protein: CASSYRQGSEAFF.

This clone was picked up one time. The J gene is TRBJ2-3, the V gene TRBV6-2 or TRBV6-3; 10 bases are shared with TRBD2. This CDR3 comprises 18 residues. From germline, CDR1 is MNHEY and CDR2 SVGEGT. V was pared by 2 bases and J by 5 bases, with 13 bases of the junction left unmatched. CDR3 region: CASSYGAGGLEGQDTQYF. As DNA, the CDR3 is TGTGCCAGCAGTTACGGAGCGGGGGGGCTAGAGGGACAAGATACGCAGTATTTT.

The V and J genes are TRBV7-2 and TRBJ1-2, with a weak D call TRBD1 (5 bases). The CDR3 runs 17 residues. V was pared by 5 bases and J by 0 bases, with 19 bases between. CDR1 and CDR2 from the germline V gene are SGHTA and FQGNSA. The CDR3 DNA reads TGTGCCAGCAGCCCACGGTCCTGGGGGGACCCTAACTATGGCTACACCTTC. Its protein product is CASSPRSWGDPNYGYTF. The entire variable domain, with the rest obtained from reference TRBV7-2 and TRBJ1-2, is as follows: GAGVSQSPSNKVTEKGKDVELRCDPISGHTALYWYRQSLGQGLEFLIYFQGNSAPDKSGLPSDRFSAERTGGSVSTLTIQRTQQEDSAVYLCASSPRSWGDPNYGYTFGSGTRLTVV.

This chain joins TRBV7-2 and TRBJ1-2; 11 bases agree with TRBD1. The V and J ends lost 4 bases and 3 bases, in that order; junction bases with no gene match: 7. CDR1 and CDR2 (germline): SGHTA, FQGNSA. CDR3 length equals 16 residues. This CDR3 reads CASSSPGTGGYYGYTF. The CDR3, as DNA: TGTGCCAGCAGCTCTCCCGGGACAGGGGGATACTATGGCTACACCTTC.

The J gene is TRBJ2-5, the V gene TRBV7-3; maybe TRBD2 (5 bases). Germline assignment: CDR1 SGHTA and CDR2 FQGTGA. The CDR3 totals 14 residues. The V gene lost 5 bases and the J gene lost 8 bases, with 18 bases spanning the gap. CDR3 sequence (DNA): TGTGCCAGCAGCCCCGACTACAGCGAGGGAACCCAGTACTTC. Amino acids: CASSPDYSEGTQYF.

This chain uses TRBV2 with TRBJ1-4; 9 nucleotides align to TRBD1. The CDR3 loop spans 19 amino acids. Looked up from germline, CDR1 is SNHLY and CDR2 is FYNNEI. V dropped 3 bases and J dropped 3; count of bases not matched to a gene: 14. In DNA form, the CDR3 reads TGTGCCAGCAGTGATTCGGGACAGGGAATTTTATTGGCTAATGAAAAACTGTTTTTT. Its protein is CASSDSGQGILLANEKLFF.

V is TRBV6-1 and J is TRBJ1-6; 10 positions agree with TRBD1. The CDR3 contains 16 residues. J was trimmed by 3 bases and V by 3 bases; bases with no gene match: 2. The germline V gene has CDR1 MNHNS and CDR2 SASEGT. In DNA form, the CDR3 reads TGTGCCAGCAGTGATGGACAGGGGGTCTATAATTCACCCCTCCACTTT. Translating gives CASSDGQGVYNSPLHF.

The gene calls are TRBV5-6 and TRBJ1-6, with 9 bases identical to TRBD1. Germline V gene data show CDR1 as SGHDT and CDR2 as YYEEEE. The CDR3 is 19 residues long. Losses at the gene ends were 4 bases for V and 9 bases for J; bases not matched to a gene: 20. CDR3: CASSPTSGPTGGDSSPLHF. The CDR3 DNA reads as TGTGCCAGCAGCCCAACTTCCGGGCCTACAGGGGGCGACAGTTCACCCCTCCACTTT.

V gene TRBV7-6 combines with J gene TRBJ1-1; unclear D gene. Germline assignment: CDR1 SGHVS and CDR2 FNYEAQ. This CDR3 has 13 residues. Trimming cost V 2 bases and J 2 bases, with 6 bases left between them. The CDR3 DNA follows: TGTGCCAGCAGCTTATCCTATAACACTGAAGCTTTCTTT. Translating gives CASSLSYNTEAFF.

On this clone: At one of its ends the junction is not consistent with the germline gene, which may arise from a read error. V is TRBV9 and J is TRBJ2-7, with D possibly matching TRBD2 (6 bases). The CDR3 is made up of 15 amino acids. Germline CDR1 SGDLS, CDR2 YYNGEE. The CDR3 DNA is TGTGCCAGCAGCGGCGGGAACGTTGGGGCCTACAAGCAGTACTTC. Encoded protein: CASSGGNVGAYKQYF.

V and J are TRBV21-1 and TRBJ2-7; TRBD2 is taken as the D call from the table, unchecked against the DNA. TRBV21-1 is annotated as a pseudogene. The CDR3 runs to 19 residues. The CDR3 DNA is TGTGCCAGCAGCAAAGTGGAGTCAGTCGGGCTAGCGGGGGAAAACGAGCAGTACTTC. Protein: CASSKVESVGLAGENEQYF.

This CDR3 reads CASSYSNPTSEQYF. Written as DNA, the CDR3 is TGTGCCAGCAGTTACTCGAATCCCACTAGCGAGCAGTACTTC. The chain uses TRBV6-5 and TRBJ2-7; the D gene is possibly TRBD2 (5 bases). Germline-derived CDR1 and CDR2 are MNHEY and SVGAGI. V lost 0 bases and J lost 6, with 12 bases in between. The CDR3 spans 14 residues.

This clone was counted a few times. The chain uses TRBV7-8 and TRBJ1-1; a weak D match, TRBD1 (5 bases). The CDR3 has 13 amino acids. Germline V gene data show CDR1 as SGHVS and CDR2 as FQNEAQ. V lost 1 base to trimming and J lost 6 bases, with 9 bases between them. CDR3 sequence reads: CASSLVAGSEAFF. Here the CDR3 DNA reads TGTGCCAGCAGCTTAGTTGCAGGGTCTGAAGCTTTCTTT.

The chain couples TRBV5-4 to TRBJ2-7; D ambiguous. Trimming pared 5 bases from V and 0 bases from J, leaving 15 bases between. The CDR3 runs 15 residues. CDR1 and CDR2 from the germline V gene are SGHNT and YYREEE (reference sequence). The CDR3 region is CASSFSRSGSYEQYF. The CDR3 nucleotides read TGTGCCAGCAGTTTTTCCCGTTCCGGCTCCTACGAGCAGTACTTC.

The chain's CDR3 is CASSLVGSGSTDTQYF. The CDR3 coding sequence is TGTGCCAGCAGCTTAGTGGGTAGCGGGAGCACAGATACGCAGTATTTT. This chain connects TRBV7-2 to TRBJ2-3, with 7 bases aligning to TRBD2. The CDR3 totals 16 residues. Germline values: CDR1 SGHTA, CDR2 FQGNSA. The ends lost 1 base at V and 0 bases at J; junction bases unmatched: 4.

A few counts support this clone. V and J are TRBV5-1 and TRBJ2-2, with a tentative D call TRBD1 (6 bases). The V gene lost 5 bases and the J gene lost 0 bases, with 14 bases spanning the gap. The germline CDR1 and CDR2 sequences are SGHRS and YFSETQ. The CDR3 totals 16 residues. CDR3 DNA sequence: TGCGCCAGCAGACCCCTGAGACAGGCGAACACCGGGGAGCTGTTTTTT. Amino acids: CASRPLRQANTGELFF.

This chain uses TRBV19 with TRBJ1-4; no clear D. V lost 3 bases and J lost 4, with 6 bases in between. This CDR3 has 13 amino acids. The V gene's germline CDR1 is LNHDA and CDR2 SQIVND (reference sequence). CDR3 bases: TGTGCCAGTAGTATTCCAGTTAATGAAAAACTGTTTTTT. As protein: CASSIPVNEKLFF.

The chain carries TRBV7-3 and TRBJ2-3; D might be TRBD2 (5 bases). This CDR3 has 12 residues. Germline assignment: CDR1 SGHTA and CDR2 FQGTGA. Trimming pared 3 bases from V and 8 bases from J, leaving 9 bases between. CDR3 coding DNA: TGTGCCAGCAGCTTTCTTGGAGGTACGCAGTATTTT. Protein sequence: CASSFLGGTQYF.

J is TRBJ1-2 and V is TRBV5-1; 9 bases match TRBD1. V lost 4 bases to trimming and J lost 7 bases; unmatched junction nucleotides: 8. This CDR3 spans 14 amino acids. Germline V CDR1 and CDR2: SGHRS, YFSETQ. The CDR3 loop is CASSIDRGGFGYTF. The CDR3 DNA is TGCGCCAGCAGCATAGACAGGGGGGGTTTTGGCTACACCTTC.